The 11 T cell receptor beta chains below all came from one sample that was sequenced in a study of cytomegalovirus exposure and HLA in healthy donors. 60 Vbeta and 13 Jbeta primers were used in PCR. Only in-frame clones appear in the TCRdb table, and some are missing; sequencing was by immunoSEQ multiplex PCR. The table includes fewer than 150,000 clones, about 61% detected once. Sequencing was performed on PBMCs. Every receptor here comes from a man in his late teens or twenties in good health and CMV-seropositive.

The rearrangement uses TRBV11-2 and TRBJ2-5; 14 bases align to TRBD2. Germline V gene sequence: CDR1 SGHAT, CDR2 FQNNGV. This CDR3 contains 18 residues. J was trimmed by 2 bases and V by 0 bases; bases with no gene match: 5. In nucleotides, the CDR3 is TGTGCCAGCAGCTTAGAAGTAGGACTAGCGGGGGGACAAGAGACCCAGTACTTC. Translation: CASSLEVGLAGGQETQYF.

The chain recombines TRBV5-1 with TRBJ1-6, with 7 bases aligning to TRBD1. Germline CDR1 SGHRS, CDR2 YFSETQ. This CDR3 has 14 residues. J lost 8 bases, V lost 4 bases, and 6 bases had no gene match. Here the CDR3 DNA reads TGCGCCAGCAGCCAAGGGGGCCGGGATTCACCCCTCCACTTT. The encoded protein is CASSQGGRDSPLHF.

V is TRBV6-6 and J is TRBJ1-2; D is possibly TRBD1 (6 bases). Germline lookup yields CDR1 MNHNY and CDR2 SVGAGI (reference sequence). With 7 bases removed from V and 4 bases from J, the gap between germline ends came to 13 bases. This CDR3 comprises 13 residues. CDR3 DNA: TGTGCCAGCACTTTACGGGACATCTATGGCTACACCTTC. Encoded protein: CASTLRDIYGYTF.

The chain links TRBV29-1 to TRBJ2-5; 11 nucleotides align to TRBD2. The CDR3 runs to 20 residues. The V and J ends lost 0 bases and 5 bases, in that order; junction bases with no gene match: 20. Germline V gene sequence: CDR1 SQVTM, CDR2 ANQGSEA. In DNA, the CDR3 is TGCAGCGTTGAAGACCCCAGCCGTCACTCTACTAGCGGGGGAGAGGAGACCCAGTACTTC. Translated: CSVEDPSRHSTSGGEETQYF.

The chain couples TRBV6-5 to TRBJ1-2; TRBD1 aligns across 7 bases. The CDR3 has 11 amino acids. Per germline, CDR1 MNHEY and CDR2 SVGAGI. Unmatched junction bases numbered 7, after V lost 5 bases and J lost 13 bases. For the CDR3, the DNA is TGTGCCAGCAGTGAAGAGAGGACAGGCACCTTC. This encodes CASSEERTGTF.

This chain connects TRBV5-1 to TRBJ1-2, with 7 bases matching TRBD1. The CDR3 runs 18 residues. V was clipped by 4 bases and J by 3 bases; unmatched bases: 18. Per germline, CDR1 SGHRS and CDR2 YFSETQ. The CDR3 DNA follows: TGCGCCAGCAGCACAACAACAAGACAGGGACAACTCTACTATGGCTACACCTTC. Translation: CASSTTTRQGQLYYGYTF.

This chain uses TRBV20-1 with TRBJ2-1; D is perhaps TRBD2 (6 bases). The CDR3 consists of 11 residues. Germline values: CDR1 DFQATT, CDR2 SNEGSKA (reference sequence). V lost 5 bases to trimming and J lost 10 bases, with 12 bases between them. The CDR3 region is CSARLVGEQFF. Written as DNA, the CDR3 is TGCAGTGCTCGACTAGTGGGAGAGCAGTTCTTC.

The rearrangement links TRBV5-1 to TRBJ2-1, with 12 nucleotides matching TRBD2. This CDR3 comprises 15 residues. From germline, CDR1 is SGHRS and CDR2 YFSETQ. V was clipped by 4 bases and J by 9 bases; unmatched bases: 8. The CDR3 is CASSPTSGGLSEQFF. CDR3 coding DNA: TGCGCCAGCAGCCCGACTAGCGGGGGTTTATCTGAGCAGTTCTTC.

This clone was counted only a few times. V gene TRBV11-3 combines with J gene TRBJ1-6, with D perhaps TRBD1 (5 bases). The germline gives CDR1 SGHNT, CDR2 YENEEA. CDR3 length: 15 amino acids. The V end was cut by 5 bases, the J end by 0 bases, with 8 bases between. The CDR3 region has the DNA TGTGCCAGCAGCCGGGGGGGCTCCTATAATTCACCCCTCCACTTT. Protein sequence: CASSRGGSYNSPLHF.

The chain employs TRBV5-6 and TRBJ2-7; no clear D. Germline CDR1 reads SGHDT; CDR2 reads YYEEEE. The V end lost 1 base, the J end lost 3 bases, and 8 bases lay between the germline ends. The CDR3 loop spans 13 amino acids. This chain's CDR3 is CASSLFTVYEQYF. The CDR3 nucleotides are TGTGCCAGCAGCTTGTTTACAGTCTACGAGCAGTACTTC.

This clone was seen more than once but under ten times. This chain uses TRBV5-1 with TRBJ1-1; tentative D call: TRBD1 (6 bases). Trimming cost V 4 bases and J 5 bases, with 12 bases left between them. This CDR3 is built from 13 residues. Looked up from germline, CDR1 is SGHRS and CDR2 is YFSETQ. The CDR3 here is CASSPGGGTEAFF. For the CDR3, the DNA is TGCGCCAGCAGCCCGGGAGGGGGAACTGAAGCTTTCTTT.